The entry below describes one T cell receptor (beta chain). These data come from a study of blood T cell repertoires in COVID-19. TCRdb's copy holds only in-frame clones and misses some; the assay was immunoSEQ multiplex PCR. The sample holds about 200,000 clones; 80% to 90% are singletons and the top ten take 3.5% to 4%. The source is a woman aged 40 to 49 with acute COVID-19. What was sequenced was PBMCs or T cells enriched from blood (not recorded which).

CDR3 region: CASAGQGSPNQPQHF. CDR3 in DNA: TGTGCCAGCGCAGGACAGGGTTCCCCCAATCAGCCCCAGCATTTT. The chain links TRBV28 to TRBJ1-5; 8 bases are shared with TRBD1. V lost 8 bases to trimming and J lost 3 bases; unmatched junction nucleotides: 9. The CDR3 spans 15 residues. Germline values: CDR1 MDHEN, CDR2 SYDVKM. The variable domain in full, with the rest retrieved from reference TRBV28 and TRBJ1-5, is DVKVTQSSRYLVKRTGEKVFLECVQDMDHENMFWYRQDPGLGLRLIYFSYDVKMKEKGDIPEGYSVSREKKERFSLILESASTNQTSMYLCASAGQGSPNQPQHFGDGTRLSIL.